A selection of T cell receptor beta chains follows, all from one sample in a study of read filtering for tumor transcriptome and immune sequencing. One entry per CDR3 protein results from TCRdb running MiXCR on the reads. The profile covers some 140,000 distinct CDR3 sequences, with about 12% appearing a single time and around 8.2% taken by the ten largest. Sequencing used a population of CD138-negative cells sorted from bone marrow. Receptor source: a donor at least 40 years old with multiple myeloma. CDR3s include the opening cysteine and the closing phenylalanine or tryptophan. Fields, in order: D gene, clone size, V gene, J gene, CDR3 DNA, CDR3 protein. The D gene is left open where the match is weak. Clone size, where shown, is once, few, many, or a class for clones that have expanded.

-,many,TRBV27,TRBJ2-1,TGTGCCAGCAGTGACCGGGGTGAGAGCTCCTACAATGAGCAGTTCTTC,CASSDRGESSYNEQFF
-,many,TRBV19,TRBJ2-1,TGTGCCAGTAGCCCCGAACTTTACAATGAGCAGTTCTTC,CASSPELYNEQFF
-,many,TRBV7-2,TRBJ2-1,TGTGCCAGCAGTCGCACCCGGGACCGAACCTACAATGAGCAGTTCTTC,CASSRTRDRTYNEQFF
TRBD1,many,TRBV20-1,TRBJ2-7,TGCAGTGCTAGAGGAGGGGACAGGGTCGCCGAGCAGTACTTC,CSARGGDRVAEQYF
-,-,TRBV6-2/TRBV6-3,TRBJ2-1,TGTGCCAGCAGTCTCTTTTTTGACAGATCGTATGAGCAGTTCTTC,CASSLFFDRSYEQFF
TRBD1,many,TRBV19,TRBJ2-5,TGTGCCAGTAGGACGACAGGGGGGAAAGAGACCCAGTACTTC,CASRTTGGKETQYF
TRBD1,many,TRBV4-1,TRBJ2-6,TGCGCCAGCAGCCAAGAAGACAGGGCTGGGGCCAACGTCCTGACTTTC,CASSQEDRAGANVLTF
TRBD2,-,TRBV3-1,TRBJ2-1,TGTGCCAGCGGCCATATGGGACTAGCGGGAGCTGAGCAATTCTTC,CASGHMGLAGAEQFF
-,many,TRBV4-3,TRBJ1-5,TGCGCCAGCAGCCAAACATGGGACACCAATCAGCCCCAGCATTTT,CASSQTWDTNQPQHF
-,many,TRBV7-9,TRBJ2-7,TGTGCCAGCAGCTTAAATTTAGGGTGGGACGAGCAGTACTTC,CASSLNLGWDEQYF
TRBD2,-,TRBV2,TRBJ2-3,TGTGCCAGCAGTGAAACTAGCGGGAGTGCAGATACGCAGTATTTT,CASSETSGSADTQYF
-,-,TRBV7-3,TRBJ1-4,TGTGCCAGCAGCTTTTTATCCGGTTACTCCGGGGATGAAAAACTGTTTTTT,CASSFLSGYSGDEKLFF
TRBD2,many,TRBV24-1,TRBJ2-1,TGTGCCACCAGTGAGTCGGGACTAGCGGGCAATGAGCAGTTCTTC,CATSESGLAGNEQFF
-,many,TRBV29-1,TRBJ2-5,TGCAGCGTTTCCCCGGGGAGTGGAGGAGAGACCCAGTACTTC,CSVSPGSGGETQYF
-,few,TRBV5-1,TRBJ2-5,TGCGCCAGCACCCCTGGCCCCGTAGGGGAGACCCAGTACTTC,CASTPGPVGETQYF
TRBD2,many,TRBV3-1,TRBJ2-1,TGTGCCAGCAGCCAAGGGGTAGCACTAGCGGGAGATAGTGAGCAGTTCTTC,CASSQGVALAGDSEQFF
TRBD2,many,TRBV20-1,TRBJ2-7,TGCAGTGCTAGAAGCCCCCTAGCGGGAGGGCCCTACGAGCAGTACTTC,CSARSPLAGGPYEQYF
TRBD1,-,TRBV13,TRBJ1-4,TGTGCCAGCAGCTTAGATGCGACAGGGCGTGAAAAACTGTTTTTT,CASSLDATGREKLFF
TRBD2,once,TRBV5-1,TRBJ2-2,TGCGCCAGCAGCTTAGCGGGAAACACCGGGGAGCCGTTTTTT,CASSLAGNTGEPFF
TRBD2,many,TRBV5-1,TRBJ2-4,TGCGCCAGCAGCCCGAACGGCGGGAGTTCCAAAAACATTCAGTACTTC,CASSPNGGSSKNIQYF
-,few,TRBV25-1,TRBJ1-1,TGTGCCAGCAGGAGGTGGGGCCAGAACACTGAAGCTTTCTTT,CASRRWGQNTEAFF
-,many,TRBV9,TRBJ2-1,TGTGCCAGCAGCGTAGTAGGAACGACAGCGTACAATGAGCAGTTCTTC,CASSVVGTTAYNEQFF
-,-,TRBV5-1,TRBJ1-1,TGCGCCAGCAGCTCCGACCCGCCGGTCACTGAAGCTTTCTTT,CASSSDPPVTEAFF
-,many,TRBV5-5,TRBJ2-7,TGTGCCAGCAGCTTGTGGGGGAAGAGCTCCTACGAGCAGTACTTC,CASSLWGKSSYEQYF
TRBD1,many,TRBV2,TRBJ1-1,TGTGCCAGCAGCCGGGACAGGGGGAACACTGAAGCTTTCTTT,CASSRDRGNTEAFF
-,many,TRBV11-2,TRBJ2-1,TGTGCCAGCAGCTTCCCGGCATCATACAATGAGCAGTTCTTC,CASSFPASYNEQFF
TRBD2,many,TRBV24-1,TRBJ2-1,TGTGCCACCAGTGGGACCGGGACTAGCGGGAGAGGCGCCTACAATGAGCAGTTCTTC,CATSGTGTSGRGAYNEQFF
TRBD2,-,TRBV3-1,TRBJ2-1,TGTGCCAGCAGCCAAGATCTTGGGACTAGCTCCTACAATGAGCAGTTCTTC,CASSQDLGTSSYNEQFF
-,many,TRBV5-1,TRBJ2-7,TGCGCCAGCAGCTTGGCTGCTAGTTCGTCCTACGAGCAGTACTTC,CASSLAASSSYEQYF
TRBD1,many,TRBV5-1,TRBJ2-5,TGCGCCAGCAGCTTGGCCTCAACCATAGACAGGGGTGAAGAGACCCAGTACTTC,CASSLASTIDRGEETQYF
-,many,TRBV7-9,TRBJ2-3,TGTGCCAGCAGCTCCCAGGGTTGGGGCACAGATACGCAGTATTTT,CASSSQGWGTDTQYF
TRBD1,many,TRBV20-1,TRBJ1-5,TGCAGTGCAAGAGGACAGGGGGGGGGCAATCAGCCCCAGCATTTT,CSARGQGGGNQPQHF
-,many,TRBV30,TRBJ1-5,TGTGCCTGGAGTTCGGACGGAGCGGATCAGCCCCAGCATTTT,CAWSSDGADQPQHF
-,many,TRBV7-9,TRBJ2-7,TGTGCCAGCAGCCAGGGGGGGGGTTACGAGCAGTACTTC,CASSQGGGYEQYF
TRBD1,many,TRBV29-1,TRBJ1-2,TGCAGCGCTGCTCAACAGGGGAACGATGGCTACACCTTC,CSAAQQGNDGYTF
TRBD2,many,TRBV10-3,TRBJ2-3,TGTGCCATCAGTGAGGGTGCGGGAGATGGCACAGATACGCAGTATTTT,CAISEGAGDGTDTQYF
-,many,TRBV5-6,TRBJ1-1,TGTGCCAGCAGCTTATCCGCAGGGGTATCTGTTTCTGAAGCTTTCTTT,CASSLSAGVSVSEAFF
-,-,TRBV19,TRBJ2-2,TGTGCCAGTAGTATCGCTGGAGGACCCGGGGAGCTGTTTTTT,CASSIAGGPGELFF
-,many,TRBV4-1,TRBJ2-1,TGCGCCAGCAGAGACGGGGATAGCTCCTACAATGAGCAGTTCTTC,CASRDGDSSYNEQFF
TRBD1,-,TRBV2,TRBJ2-1,TGTGCCAGCAATGACAGGGCGGTATCCTTGCTCGGCGGGCAGTTCTTC,CASNDRAVSLLGGQFF
TRBD2,few,TRBV30,TRBJ2-1,TGTGCCTGGAGTTCTCTTAGCGGGAGGATGTCCTACAATGAGCAGTTCTTC,CAWSSLSGRMSYNEQFF
TRBD1,many,TRBV6-5,TRBJ2-5,TGTGCCAGCAGTTACCGGACAGGGGGCGAGACCCAGTACTTC,CASSYRTGGETQYF